This TCR beta chain was observed in a study of cytomegalovirus exposure and HLA in healthy donors. The PCR was carried out with 60 Vbeta primers and 13 Jbeta primers. Produced via immunoSEQ multiplex PCR; TCRdb's table is partial and in-frame only. The data hold tens of thousands of clones, with over 70% observed a single time. As concerns this clone: What it binds is not known.

V shed 5 bases and J shed 4 bases, with 12 bases lying between them. CDR3 length equals 13 residues. Germline loops: CDR1 MNHEY, CDR2 SVGAGI. Findings and caveats of the study: A later examination showed that TCR association rates differed by HLA locus, with DRB1 most and HLA-C fewest.

Healthy bone marrow donors made up the cohort. The genes are TRBV6-5 and TRBJ2-7; possible D gene TRBD1, 6 bases. The specimen sequenced was PBMCs. The sequence was collected from a man in his fifties or sixties in good health and CMV-seronegative. The CDR3 reads CASSPDRFYEQYF. DNA for the CDR3: TGTGCCAGCAGTCCCGACAGGTTTTACGAGCAGTACTTC.